The 10 T cell receptor beta chains presented below share a single source sample, sequenced in a study of blood T cell repertoires in COVID-19. TCRdb's table, derived via immunoSEQ multiplex PCR, lists solely in-frame clones and lacks some. The profile shows roughly 380,000 clones, approximately 89% of them singletons. The sample consisted of peripheral blood. The origin of the receptors is a woman aged 55-75 years with COVID-19, enrolled during active disease.

The chain combines TRBV30 with TRBJ1-1; perhaps TRBD1 as D (5 bases). CDR3 size: 12 residues. The V end lost 3 bases, the J end lost 3 bases, and 8 bases lay between the germline ends. CDR1 GTSNPN and CDR2 SVGIG come from the germline V gene (reference sequence). The CDR3, as DNA: TGTGCCTGGAGAGCAGGGTACACTGAAGCTTTCTTT. Translation gives CAWRAGYTEAFF.

The CDR3: CAIRPGQGVLEQYF. CDR3 in DNA: TGTGCCATCAGGCCGGGACAGGGCGTATTAGAGCAGTACTTC. V gene TRBV10-3 combines with J gene TRBJ2-7; 9 bases agree with TRBD1. V dropped 6 bases and J dropped 7; count of bases not matched to a gene: 10. There are 14 residues in the CDR3. The germline V gene has CDR1 ENHRY and CDR2 SYGVKD.

The chain joins TRBV6-1 to TRBJ1-5; TRBD1 is a possible D gene (6 bases). Between the trimmed V and J ends, which lost 2 bases and 8 bases, there was a span of 16 bases. Per germline, CDR1 MNHNS and CDR2 SASEGT. The CDR3 consists of 15 residues. CDR3 in amino acids: CASSELGTGSKPQHF. In nucleotides, the CDR3 is TGTGCCAGCAGTGAATTGGGAACAGGGTCGAAGCCCCAGCATTTT.

CDR3 nucleotide sequence: TGTGCCAGCAGGCGAGCGGGGAGGGAGACCCAGTACTTC. This codes for CASRRAGRETQYF. This chain connects TRBV12-3 or TRBV12-4 to TRBJ2-5; 7 nucleotides line up with TRBD2. Germline trimming cut 6 bases from V and 5 bases from J; bases unmatched to any gene: 6. The CDR3 consists of 13 residues.

The V and J genes are TRBV5-4 and TRBJ1-1; D is unclear. Germline V gives CDR1 SGHNT, CDR2 YYREEE (reference sequence). V lost 4 bases and J lost 1, with 14 bases in between. The CDR3 runs to 15 residues. Here the CDR3 reads CASSRGGRSNTEAFF. CDR3 DNA sequence: TGTGCCAGCAGCCGAGGAGGGCGGTCGAACACTGAAGCTTTCTTT.

The chain uses TRBV2 and TRBJ1-4; D is unresolved. V shed 8 bases and J shed 7 bases, with 11 bases lying between them. CDR3 length: 12 amino acids. Germline CDR1 reads SNHLY; CDR2 reads FYNNEI. This chain's CDR3 is CASRGAAEKLFF. The CDR3 bases are TGTGCCAGCCGCGGCGCGGCTGAAAAACTGTTTTTT.

CDR3 residues: CAISGPLGGGTEAFF. CDR3 bases: TGTGCCATCAGTGGCCCCCTCGGGGGGGGCACTGAAGCTTTCTTT. The chain has TRBV10-3 and TRBJ1-1; tentative D call: TRBD1 (5 bases). V was clipped by 4 bases and J by 4 bases, with 16 bases between them. The CDR3 consists of 15 residues. CDR1 and CDR2 (germline): ENHRY, SYGVKD.

The chain recombines TRBV30 with TRBJ2-5, with 7 nucleotides matching TRBD2. The CDR3 has 15 residues. J gave up 2 bases and V 3 bases, and 9 bases lay outside the gene matches. Per the germline V gene, CDR1 is GTSNPN and CDR2 is SVGIG (reference sequence). The CDR3 spells CAWRVAGGGQETQYF. CDR3 in DNA: TGTGCCTGGAGGGTGGCTGGGGGGGGACAAGAGACCCAGTACTTC.

The chain recombines TRBV4-1 with TRBJ1-2; D might be TRBD1 (5 bases). The germline V gene encodes CDR1 MGHRA and CDR2 YSYEKL. The CDR3 has 17 residues. V was clipped by 4 bases and J by 2 bases, with 20 bases between them. In DNA, the CDR3 is TGCGCCAGCAGCCCATATTCTACCGGGACTGGGAACTATGGCTACACCTTC. Encoded protein: CASSPYSTGTGNYGYTF.

This chain uses TRBV28 with TRBJ1-1, with TRBD1 identical over 8 bases. CDR1 and CDR2 (germline): MDHEN, SYDVKM. The CDR3 runs to 16 residues. The J segment lost 3 bases and the V segment lost 2 bases, leaving 8 bases of the junction unmatched. CDR3 amino acids: CASSLAGGLEYTEAFF. The CDR3 coding sequence is TGTGCCAGCAGTTTAGCAGGGGGCCTTGAATACACTGAAGCTTTCTTT. The complete variable domain, with remaining parts taken from reference TRBV28 and TRBJ1-1, reads DVKVTQSSRYLVKRTGEKVFLECVQDMDHENMFWYRQDPGLGLRLIYFSYDVKMKEKGDIPEGYSVSREKKERFSLILESASTNQTSMYLCASSLAGGLEYTEAFFGQGTRLTVV.